This passage covers 2 T cell receptor beta chains from one sample sequenced in a study of T cell responses to AZD1222 COVID-19 vaccine. The assay was immunoSEQ multiplex PCR, and TCRdb's table has in-frame clones only and misses some. There are about 140,000 clones in the sample; more than 75% occur only once, and about 3.4% lies in the top ten. Specimen: peripheral blood, collected 28 days after the second AZD1222 dose. These receptors all stem from an adult who received the AZD1222 COVID-19 vaccine.

This clone was observed once. The J gene is TRBJ2-3, the V gene TRBV18, with D unclear. Germline assignment: CDR1 KGHSH and CDR2 LQKENI. V was shortened by 0 bases and J by 4 bases, with 5 bases between the two germline ends. The CDR3 sequence is 13 residues long. The CDR3 region has the DNA TGTGCCAGCTCACCACCAGGGCCAGATACGCAGTATTTT. It encodes CASSPPGPDTQYF.

This chain connects TRBV30 to TRBJ2-1; 15 nucleotides align to TRBD2. V trimming: 5 bases; J trimming: 6 bases; junction bases outside the gene matches: 5. This CDR3 is built from 15 residues. Germline lookup yields CDR1 GTSNPN and CDR2 SVGIG (reference sequence). The CDR3, as DNA: TGTGCCTGGGATCCGGGACTAGCGGGAGGCAATGAGCAGTTCTTC. It codes for CAWDPGLAGGNEQFF.